The sequence of this TCR beta chain was determined in a study of blood T cell repertoires in COVID-19. Background on the study: COVID-19 samples collected from the United States, Italy and Spain covered acute and convalescent phases.

The CDR3 length is 11 residues. Germline CDR1 and CDR2: MNHNY and SVGAGI (reference sequence). As concerns this clone: One junction end does not reproduce the germline sequence, and a read error may be involved.

As originally analysed: Amplification with reference gene primers provided the estimates of nucleated cell counts. The data were produced by immunoSEQ multiplex PCR, yet TCRdb's version contains in-frame clones alone and is incomplete. The DNA was the basis for D and trimming; V, J and clone size are from that table. The table shows some 360,000 clones, with around 87% occurring only once. Sequenced sample: peripheral blood. This clonotype was sampled from a woman aged 55-69 years with COVID-19, enrolled during active disease. The chain combines TRBV6-6 with TRBJ1-4; D not resolved. DNA of the CDR3: TGTGCCAGCAGTTATGACCACCGCCGGGTTTTT. Amino acids: CASSYDHRRVF.